Sequencing of this T cell receptor (beta chain) was carried out in a study of cytomegalovirus exposure and HLA in healthy donors. V dropped 4 bases and J dropped 5; count of bases not matched to a gene: 10. Per the germline V gene, CDR1 is KGHSH and CDR2 is LQKENI. This CDR3 contains 15 residues. A multiplex PCR was run with 60 Vbeta primers and 13 Jbeta primers. This table comes from immunoSEQ multiplex PCR, and its TCRdb copy is limited to in-frame clones, with some not included. Seen in this sample are fewer than 150,000 clones; the ten most common clones hold 2.7%. V gene TRBV18 combines with J gene TRBJ2-7; 8 nucleotides line up with TRBD2. Specimen: PBMCs. The sequence was obtained from a man aged 35 to 55 in good health and CMV-seronegative. The DNA of the CDR3 is TGTGCCAGCTCACGCGGGGGGACGGGACTTGACGAGCAGTACTTC. Translating it yields CASSRGGTGLDEQYF.